The rows below give T cell receptor beta chains drawn from one sample of a study of shared clonotypes between healthy human individuals. Generated by immunoSEQ multiplex PCR, the TCRdb table keeps only in-frame clones and is missing some. The profile covers roughly 890,000 clones, with more than 85% appearing a single time and under 30% taken by the ten largest. Specimen: naive CD8+ T cells sorted from blood. Receptor source: a man aged 25-45 years in good health. CDR3s include the opening cysteine and the closing phenylalanine or tryptophan. A D gene is named only where the DNA matches it firmly. The size field is filled for only some rows; it gives once, few, many or a size class.

TRBV4-3	NA	TRBJ2-1	TRBD2	CASSQDSGGPLEQFF	TGCGCCAGCAGCCAAGACTCGGGAGGGCCGCTTGAGCAGTTCTTC
TRBV15	NA	TRBJ2-7	NA	CATSRDRAGSYEQYF	TGTGCCACCAGCAGAGATCGTGCGGGATCCTACGAGCAGTACTTC
TRBV7-9	NA	TRBJ2-3	TRBD2	CASSFQRESSDTQYF	TGTGCCAGCAGCTTCCAGCGGGAGAGCTCAGATACGCAGTATTTT
TRBV5-5	NA	TRBJ2-3	TRBD2	CASSPGLAGVTDTQYF	TGTGCCAGCAGCCCGGGACTAGCGGGAGTAACAGATACGCAGTATTTT
TRBV5-5	NA	TRBJ1-1	NA	CASTHRAINTEAFF	TGTGCCAGCACCCACAGGGCGATAAACACTGAAGCTTTCTTT
TRBV28	NA	TRBJ1-2	NA	CASSFGAGANYGYTF	TGTGCCAGCAGTTTTGGGGCAGGGGCTAACTATGGCTACACCTTC
TRBV2	NA	TRBJ2-7	TRBD2	CASIGPGGQYF	TGTGCCAGCATCGGCCCGGGGGGGCAGTACTTC
TRBV10-3	NA	TRBJ2-7	TRBD2	CAISELASGAFYEQYF	TGTGCCATCAGTGAGTTGGCTAGCGGGGCATTTTACGAGCAGTACTTC
TRBV7-9	once	TRBJ1-2	NA	CASRIGEHVYGYTF	TGTGCCAGCAGGATTGGGGAGCACGTCTATGGCTACACCTTC
TRBV5-6	once	TRBJ2-7	NA	CASSDTIKHEQYF	TGTGCCAGCAGCGACACAATAAAACACGAGCAGTACTTC
TRBV28	NA	TRBJ2-6	TRBD1	CASSLRDRGLDGANVLTF	TGTGCCAGCAGTTTAAGAGACAGGGGGCTCGACGGGGCCAACGTCCTGACTTTC
TRBV7-9	few	TRBJ2-7	NA	CASSTTDSYEQYF	TGTGCCAGCAGCACTACAGACTCCTACGAGCAGTACTTC
TRBV5-6	NA	TRBJ1-2	NA	CASSLDRDNYGYTF	TGTGCCAGCAGCTTGGACAGGGATAACTATGGCTACACCTTC
TRBV5-1	NA	TRBJ2-7	NA	CASRVPSAYEQYF	TGCGCCAGCAGAGTCCCCTCAGCCTACGAGCAGTACTTC
TRBV9	NA	TRBJ2-2	TRBD2	CASSLGRAELSTGELFF	TGTGCCAGCAGCCTGGGGAGGGCGGAACTGAGCACCGGGGAGCTGTTTTTT
TRBV30	NA	TRBJ1-4	NA	CAWSTHRGATNEKLFF	TGTGCCTGGAGTACCCACCGGGGCGCAACTAATGAAAAACTGTTTTTT
TRBV11-2	NA	TRBJ2-7	NA	CASSPQPQGGEQYF	TGTGCCAGCAGCCCTCAACCACAGGGCGGGGAGCAGTACTTC
TRBV19	NA	TRBJ2-2	NA	CASSIGITGELFF	TGTGCCAGTAGTATCGGCATCACCGGGGAGCTGTTTTTT
TRBV5-1	once	TRBJ2-7	TRBD2	CASREVAAGAYEQYF	TGCGCCAGCAGGGAAGTGGCAGCGGGAGCCTACGAGCAGTACTTC
TRBV4-1	NA	TRBJ2-2	NA	CASSQALDTGELFF	TGCGCCAGCAGCCAAGCATTAGACACCGGGGAGCTGTTTTTT
TRBV7-9	NA	TRBJ2-3	NA	CASSLSPDTQYF	TGTGCCAGCAGCTTATCACCAGATACGCAGTATTTT
TRBV27	NA	TRBJ2-7	NA	CATAPSRSYEQYF	TGTGCCACGGCGCCGTCCAGGTCCTACGAGCAGTACTTC
TRBV6-5	NA	TRBJ1-4	NA	CASSYRPANEKLFF	TGTGCCAGCAGTTATCGGCCGGCTAATGAAAAACTGTTTTTT
TRBV28	NA	TRBJ2-7	TRBD2	CASSSRLAGVSEQYF	TGTGCCAGCAGTTCGCGACTAGCGGGAGTCAGCGAGCAGTACTTC
TRBV5-6	once	TRBJ2-7	NA	CASSSASDGSYEQYF	TGTGCCAGCAGCTCCGCTTCGGATGGGTCCTACGAGCAGTACTTC
TRBV29-1	once	TRBJ2-7	TRBD1	CSVGVGGHEQYF	TGCAGCGTTGGGGTAGGGGGCCACGAGCAGTACTTC
TRBV19	NA	TRBJ1-1	NA	CASSARAQGTEAFF	TGTGCCAGTAGTGCCCGGGCCCAGGGCACTGAAGCTTTCTTT
TRBV27	NA	TRBJ2-1	NA	CASSLQHSSYNEQFF	TGTGCCAGCAGTTTACAACACTCCTCCTACAATGAGCAGTTCTTC
TRBV7-9	NA	TRBJ2-7	NA	CASSLELGQSSYEQYF	TGTGCCAGCAGCCTCGAACTCGGACAGAGCTCCTACGAGCAGTACTTC
TRBV27	NA	TRBJ2-3	NA	CASSLTVPGTDTQYF	TGTGCCAGCAGTTTAACGGTCCCGGGCACAGATACGCAGTATTTT